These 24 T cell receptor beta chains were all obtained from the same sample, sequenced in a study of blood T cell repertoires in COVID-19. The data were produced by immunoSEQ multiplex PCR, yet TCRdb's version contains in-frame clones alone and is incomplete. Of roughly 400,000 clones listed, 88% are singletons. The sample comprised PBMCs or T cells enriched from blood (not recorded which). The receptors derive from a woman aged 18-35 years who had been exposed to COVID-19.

The CDR3 DNA sequence: TGTGCCAGCAGTGAGACAGGGGGCAATCAGCCCCAGCATTTT. Translated: CASSETGGNQPQHF. This sequence joins TRBV6-4 and TRBJ1-5, with 8 bases lining up with TRBD1. V dropped 3 bases and J dropped 2; count of bases not matched to a gene: 0. This CDR3 region has 14 residues. Germline V CDR1 and CDR2: MRHNA, SNTAGT.

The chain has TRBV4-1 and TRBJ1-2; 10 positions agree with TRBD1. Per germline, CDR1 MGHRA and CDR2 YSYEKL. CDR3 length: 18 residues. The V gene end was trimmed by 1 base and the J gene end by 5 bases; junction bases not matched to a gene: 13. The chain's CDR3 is CASSQVPGTGEREYGYTF. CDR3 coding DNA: TGCGCCAGCAGCCAAGTCCCCGGGACAGGGGAAAGAGAATATGGCTACACCTTC.

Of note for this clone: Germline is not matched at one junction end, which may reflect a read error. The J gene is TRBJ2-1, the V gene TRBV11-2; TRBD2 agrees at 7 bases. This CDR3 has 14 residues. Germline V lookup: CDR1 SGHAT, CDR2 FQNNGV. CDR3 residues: CASSPIRDYYEQFF. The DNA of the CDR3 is TGTGCCAGCAGCCCCATCCGGGACTACTATGAGCAGTTCTTC. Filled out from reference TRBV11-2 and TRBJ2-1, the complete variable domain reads EAGVAQSPRYKIIEKRQSVAFWCNPISGHATLYWYQQILGQGPKLLIQFQNNGVVDDSQLPKDRFSAERLKGVDSTLKIQPAKLEDSAVYLCASSPIRDYYEQFFGPGTRLTVL.

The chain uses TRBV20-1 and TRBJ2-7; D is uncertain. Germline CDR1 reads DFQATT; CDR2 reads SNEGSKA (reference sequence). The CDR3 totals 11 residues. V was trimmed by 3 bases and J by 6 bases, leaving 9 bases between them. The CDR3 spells CSASAVSEQYF. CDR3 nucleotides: TGCAGTGCTAGCGCGGTGTCCGAGCAGTACTTC.

CDR3 in DNA: TGTGCCAGCAGTTCCCCGGGACTAGGTGTTGAGACCCAGTACTTC. Translating it yields CASSSPGLGVETQYF. This chain links TRBV28 with TRBJ2-5; 8 nucleotides match TRBD2. Germline V gene data show CDR1 as MDHEN and CDR2 as SYDVKM. J lost 5 bases, V lost 4 bases, and 9 bases had no gene match. The CDR3 totals 15 residues.

CDR3 coding DNA: TGCAGTGCTATAGCGGTTGAGCAGTTCTTC. Translation: CSAIAVEQFF. The J gene is TRBJ2-1, the V gene TRBV20-1, with a tentative D call TRBD2 (6 bases). The CDR3 is made up of 10 amino acids. Per germline, CDR1 DFQATT and CDR2 SNEGSKA (reference sequence). The V gene lost 4 bases and the J gene lost 9 bases, with 7 bases spanning the gap.

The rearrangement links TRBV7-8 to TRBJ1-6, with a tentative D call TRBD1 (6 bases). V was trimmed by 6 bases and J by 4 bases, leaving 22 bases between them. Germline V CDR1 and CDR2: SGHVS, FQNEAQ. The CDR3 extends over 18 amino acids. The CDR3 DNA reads TGTGCCAGCAGTCCCAGACAGGTAAAATCCCCTTATAATTCACCCCTCCACTTT. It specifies CASSPRQVKSPYNSPLHF. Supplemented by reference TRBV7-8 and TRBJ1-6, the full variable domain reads GAGVSQSPRYKVAKRGQDVALRCDPISGHVSLFWYQQALGQGPEFLTYFQNEAQLDKSGLPSDRFFAERPEGSVSTLKIQRTQQEDSAVYLCASSPRQVKSPYNSPLHFGNGTRLTVT.

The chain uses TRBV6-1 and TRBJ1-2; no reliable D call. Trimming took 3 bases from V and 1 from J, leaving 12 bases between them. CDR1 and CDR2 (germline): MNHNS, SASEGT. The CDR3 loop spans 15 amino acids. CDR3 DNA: TGTGCCAGCAGTGATAAAGCAGGAGGTAACTATGGCTACACCTTC. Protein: CASSDKAGGNYGYTF.

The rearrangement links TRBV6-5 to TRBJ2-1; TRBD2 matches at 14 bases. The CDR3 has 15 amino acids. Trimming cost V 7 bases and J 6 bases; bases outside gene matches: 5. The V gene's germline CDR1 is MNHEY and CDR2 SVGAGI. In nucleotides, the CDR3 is TGTGCCAGCACCCTGACTAGCGGGGGGGCCAATGAGCAGTTCTTC. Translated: CASTLTSGGANEQFF.

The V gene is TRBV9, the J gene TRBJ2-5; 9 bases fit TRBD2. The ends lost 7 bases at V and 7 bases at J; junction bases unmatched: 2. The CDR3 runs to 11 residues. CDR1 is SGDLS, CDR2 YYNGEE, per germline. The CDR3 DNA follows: TGTGCCAGCGGGACTAGCTGGACCCAGTACTTC. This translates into CASGTSWTQYF.

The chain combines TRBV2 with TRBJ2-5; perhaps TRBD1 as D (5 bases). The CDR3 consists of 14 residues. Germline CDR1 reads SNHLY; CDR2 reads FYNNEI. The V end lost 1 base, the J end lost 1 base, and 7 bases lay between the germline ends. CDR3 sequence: CASSEDRSQETQYF. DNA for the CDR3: TGTGCCAGCAGTGAAGACAGGAGCCAAGAGACCCAGTACTTC. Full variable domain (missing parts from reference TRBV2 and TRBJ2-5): EPEVTQTPSHQVTQMGQEVILRCVPISNHLYFYWYRQILGQKVEFLVSFYNNEISEKSEIFDDQFSVERPDGSNFTLKIRSTKLEDSAMYFCASSEDRSQETQYFGPGTRLLVL.

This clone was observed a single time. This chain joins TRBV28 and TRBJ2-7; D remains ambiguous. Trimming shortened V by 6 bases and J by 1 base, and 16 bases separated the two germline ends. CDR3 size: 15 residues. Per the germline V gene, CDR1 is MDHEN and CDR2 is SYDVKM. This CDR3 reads CASSLPGAESYEQYF. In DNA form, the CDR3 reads TGTGCCAGCAGCTTACCAGGCGCAGAGTCCTACGAGCAGTACTTC. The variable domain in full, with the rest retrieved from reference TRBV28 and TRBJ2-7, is DVKVTQSSRYLVKRTGEKVFLECVQDMDHENMFWYRQDPGLGLRLIYFSYDVKMKEKGDIPEGYSVSREKKERFSLILESASTNQTSMYLCASSLPGAESYEQYFGPGTRLTVT.

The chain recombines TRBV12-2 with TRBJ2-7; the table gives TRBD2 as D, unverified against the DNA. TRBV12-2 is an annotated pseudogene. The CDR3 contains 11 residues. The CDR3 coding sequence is TGTGCAAGTCGCTTCAAGCACGAGCAGTACTTC. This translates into CASRFKHEQYF.

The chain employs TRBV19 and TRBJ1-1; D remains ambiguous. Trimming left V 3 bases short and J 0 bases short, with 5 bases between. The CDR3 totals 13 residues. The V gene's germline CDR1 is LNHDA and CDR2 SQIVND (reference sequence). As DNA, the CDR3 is TGTGCCAGTAGTATTCAGATGAACACTGAAGCTTTCTTT. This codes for CASSIQMNTEAFF.

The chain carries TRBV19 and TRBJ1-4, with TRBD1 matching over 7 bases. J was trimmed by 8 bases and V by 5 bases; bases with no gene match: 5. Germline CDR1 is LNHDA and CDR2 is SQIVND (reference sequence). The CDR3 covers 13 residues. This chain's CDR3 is CASSVTGDEKLFF. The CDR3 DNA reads TGTGCCAGTAGTGTAACAGGGGACGAAAAACTGTTTTTT.

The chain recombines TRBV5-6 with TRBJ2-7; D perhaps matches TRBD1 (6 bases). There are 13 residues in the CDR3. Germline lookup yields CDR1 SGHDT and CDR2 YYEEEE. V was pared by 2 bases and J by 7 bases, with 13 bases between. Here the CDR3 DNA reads TGTGCCAGCAGCTTTACTCTAGGACAGGAGCAGTACTTC. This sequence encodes CASSFTLGQEQYF.

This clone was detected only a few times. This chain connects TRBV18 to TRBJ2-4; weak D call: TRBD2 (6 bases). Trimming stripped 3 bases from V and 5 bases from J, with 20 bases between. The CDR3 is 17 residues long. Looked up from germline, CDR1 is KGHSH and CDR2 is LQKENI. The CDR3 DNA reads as TGTGCCAGCTCACCGGGACTGGGGGATACTTTCCAAAACATTCAGTACTTC. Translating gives CASSPGLGDTFQNIQYF.

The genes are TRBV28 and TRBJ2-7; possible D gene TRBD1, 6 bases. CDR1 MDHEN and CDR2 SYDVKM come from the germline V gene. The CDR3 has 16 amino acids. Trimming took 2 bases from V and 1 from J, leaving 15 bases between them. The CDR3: CASSLGAGAPSYEQYF. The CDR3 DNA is TGTGCCAGCAGTTTAGGGGCAGGGGCCCCATCCTACGAGCAGTACTTC.

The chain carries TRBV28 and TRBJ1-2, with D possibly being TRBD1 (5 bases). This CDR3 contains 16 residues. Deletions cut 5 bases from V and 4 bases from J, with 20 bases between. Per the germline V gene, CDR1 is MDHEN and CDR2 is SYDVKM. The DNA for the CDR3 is TGTGCCAGCAGTACCTCCCTAAGCGGGGGGGGCTATGGCTACACCTTC. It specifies CASSTSLSGGGYGYTF.

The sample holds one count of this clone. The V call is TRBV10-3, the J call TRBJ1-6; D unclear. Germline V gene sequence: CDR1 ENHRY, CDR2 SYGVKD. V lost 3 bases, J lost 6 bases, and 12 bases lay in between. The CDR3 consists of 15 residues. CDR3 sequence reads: CAISDFTSSNSPLHF. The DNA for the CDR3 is TGTGCCATCAGTGACTTTACGTCCAGTAATTCACCCCTCCACTTT.

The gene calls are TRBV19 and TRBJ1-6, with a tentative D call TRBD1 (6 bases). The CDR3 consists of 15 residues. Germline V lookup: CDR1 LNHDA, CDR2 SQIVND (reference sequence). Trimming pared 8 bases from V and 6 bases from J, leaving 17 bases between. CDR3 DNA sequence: TGTGCCAGTGGAGCCGGACAGTTCGTTAATTCACCCCTCCACTTT. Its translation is CASGAGQFVNSPLHF.

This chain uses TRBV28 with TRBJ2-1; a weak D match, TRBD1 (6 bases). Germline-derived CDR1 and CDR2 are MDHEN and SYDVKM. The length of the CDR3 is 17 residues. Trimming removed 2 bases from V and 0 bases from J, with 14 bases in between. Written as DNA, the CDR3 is TGTGCCAGCAGTTTACCCACAGGGTCGAGCTCCTACAATGAGCAGTTCTTC. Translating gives CASSLPTGSSSYNEQFF.

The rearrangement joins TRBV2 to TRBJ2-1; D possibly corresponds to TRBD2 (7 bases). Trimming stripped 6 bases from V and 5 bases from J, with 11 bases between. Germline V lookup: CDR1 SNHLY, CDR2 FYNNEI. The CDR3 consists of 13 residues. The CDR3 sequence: CASSYGGHNEQFF. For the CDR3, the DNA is TGTGCCAGCAGCTACGGGGGGCACAATGAGCAGTTCTTC.

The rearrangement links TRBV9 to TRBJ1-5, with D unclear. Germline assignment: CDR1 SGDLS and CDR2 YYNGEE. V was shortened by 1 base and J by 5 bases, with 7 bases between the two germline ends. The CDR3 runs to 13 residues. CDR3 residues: CASSVTVDQPQHF. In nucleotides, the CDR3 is TGTGCCAGCAGCGTAACCGTAGATCAGCCCCAGCATTTT.